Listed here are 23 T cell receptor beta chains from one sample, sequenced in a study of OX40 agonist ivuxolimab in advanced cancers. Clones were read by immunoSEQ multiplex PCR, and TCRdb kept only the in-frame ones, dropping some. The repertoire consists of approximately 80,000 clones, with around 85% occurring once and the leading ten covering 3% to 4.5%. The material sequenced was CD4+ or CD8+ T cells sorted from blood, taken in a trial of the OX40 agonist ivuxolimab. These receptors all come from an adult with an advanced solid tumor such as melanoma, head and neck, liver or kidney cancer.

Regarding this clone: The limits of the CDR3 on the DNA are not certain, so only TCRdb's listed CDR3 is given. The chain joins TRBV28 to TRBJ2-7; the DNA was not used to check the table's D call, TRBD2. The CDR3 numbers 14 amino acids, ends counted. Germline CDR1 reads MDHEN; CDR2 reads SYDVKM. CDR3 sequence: CASSFGEGVDEQYF.

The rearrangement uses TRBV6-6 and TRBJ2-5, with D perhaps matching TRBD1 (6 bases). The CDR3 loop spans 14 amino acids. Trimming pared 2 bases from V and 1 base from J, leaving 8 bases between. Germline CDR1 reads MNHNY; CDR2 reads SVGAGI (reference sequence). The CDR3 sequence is CASSYGTLQETQYF. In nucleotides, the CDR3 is TGTGCCAGCAGTTACGGGACACTCCAAGAGACCCAGTACTTC.

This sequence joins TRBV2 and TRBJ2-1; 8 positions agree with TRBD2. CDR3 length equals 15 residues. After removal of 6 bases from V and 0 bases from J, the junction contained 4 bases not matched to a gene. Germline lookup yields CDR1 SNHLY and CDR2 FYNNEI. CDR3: CASSASGSSYNEQFF. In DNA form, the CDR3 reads TGTGCCAGCAGCGCCAGCGGGAGCTCCTACAATGAGCAGTTCTTC.

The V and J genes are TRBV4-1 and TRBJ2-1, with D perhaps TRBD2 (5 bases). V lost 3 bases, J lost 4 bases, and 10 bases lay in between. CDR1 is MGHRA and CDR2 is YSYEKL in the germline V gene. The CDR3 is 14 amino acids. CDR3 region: CASSHNSAYNEQFF. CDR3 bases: TGCGCCAGCAGCCACAATAGCGCTTACAATGAGCAGTTCTTC.

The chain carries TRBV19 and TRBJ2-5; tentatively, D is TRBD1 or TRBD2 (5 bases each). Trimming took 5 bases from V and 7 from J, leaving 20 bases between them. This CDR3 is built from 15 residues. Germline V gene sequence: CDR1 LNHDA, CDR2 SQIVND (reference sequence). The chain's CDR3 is CASSLGTGPIVTQYF. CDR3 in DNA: TGTGCCAGTAGTTTAGGGACGGGGCCCATCGTGACCCAGTACTTC.

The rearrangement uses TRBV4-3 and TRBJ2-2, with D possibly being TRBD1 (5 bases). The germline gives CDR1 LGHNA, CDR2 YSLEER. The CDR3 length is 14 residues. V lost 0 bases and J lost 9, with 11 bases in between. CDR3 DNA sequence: TGCGCCAGCAGCCAAGAGGGTAGGGGCCGGGAGCTGTTTTTT. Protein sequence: CASSQEGRGRELFF.

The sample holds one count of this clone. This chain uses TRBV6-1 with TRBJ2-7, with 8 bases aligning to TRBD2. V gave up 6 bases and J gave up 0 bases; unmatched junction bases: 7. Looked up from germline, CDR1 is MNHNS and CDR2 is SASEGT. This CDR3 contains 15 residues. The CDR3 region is CASRVTSGNSYEQYF. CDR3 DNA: TGTGCCAGCAGGGTCACTAGCGGAAACTCCTACGAGCAGTACTTC.

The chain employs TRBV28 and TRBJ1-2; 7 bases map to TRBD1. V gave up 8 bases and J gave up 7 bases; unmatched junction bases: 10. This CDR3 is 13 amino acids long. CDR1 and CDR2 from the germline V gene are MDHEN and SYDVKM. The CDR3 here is CASASDRDGGYTF. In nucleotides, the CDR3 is TGTGCCAGCGCTTCAGACAGGGACGGTGGCTACACCTTC.

The CDR3 nucleotides read TGTGCCAGCACCCTCAGGGGTACAGATACGCAGTATTTT. Its translation is CASTLRGTDTQYF. This chain connects TRBV27 to TRBJ2-3, with D possibly matching TRBD1 (6 bases). CDR1 and CDR2 from the germline V gene are MNHEY and SMNVEV (reference sequence). The CDR3 spans 13 residues. Trimming took off 7 bases at V and 3 bases at J, with 11 bases between the two ends.

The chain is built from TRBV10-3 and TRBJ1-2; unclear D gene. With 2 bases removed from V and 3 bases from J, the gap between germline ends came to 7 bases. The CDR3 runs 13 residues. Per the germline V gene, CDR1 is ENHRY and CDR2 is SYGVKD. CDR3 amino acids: CAISENGDYGYTF. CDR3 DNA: TGTGCCATCAGTGAGAATGGGGACTATGGCTACACCTTC.

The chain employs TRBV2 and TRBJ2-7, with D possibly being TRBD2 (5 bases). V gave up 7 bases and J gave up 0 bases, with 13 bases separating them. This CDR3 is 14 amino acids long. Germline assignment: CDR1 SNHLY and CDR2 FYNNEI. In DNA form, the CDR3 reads TGTGCCAGCAAGGGCGGGTACAGCTCCTACGAGCAGTACTTC. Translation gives CASKGGYSSYEQYF.

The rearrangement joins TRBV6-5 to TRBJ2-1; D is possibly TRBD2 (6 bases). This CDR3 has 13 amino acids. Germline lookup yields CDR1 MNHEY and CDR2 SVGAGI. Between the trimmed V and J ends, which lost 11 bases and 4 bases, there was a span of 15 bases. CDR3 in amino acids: CAVGASAYNEQFF. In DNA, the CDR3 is TGTGCCGTTGGGGCTAGCGCTTACAATGAGCAGTTCTTC.

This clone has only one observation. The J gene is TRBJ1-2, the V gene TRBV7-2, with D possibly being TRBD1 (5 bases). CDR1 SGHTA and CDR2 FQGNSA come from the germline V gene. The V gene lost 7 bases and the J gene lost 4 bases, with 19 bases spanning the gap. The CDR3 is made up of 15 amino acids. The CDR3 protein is CASTPRRDGVYGYTF. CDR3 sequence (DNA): TGTGCCAGCACCCCTCGACGGGACGGAGTCTATGGCTACACCTTC.

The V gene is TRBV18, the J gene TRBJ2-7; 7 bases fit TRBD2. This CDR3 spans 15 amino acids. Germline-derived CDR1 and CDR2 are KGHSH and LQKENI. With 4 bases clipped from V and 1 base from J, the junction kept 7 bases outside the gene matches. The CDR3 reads CASSRRETTSYEQYF. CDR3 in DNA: TGTGCCAGCTCACGGCGGGAGACCACGTCCTACGAGCAGTACTTC. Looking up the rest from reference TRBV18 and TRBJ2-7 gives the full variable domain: NAGVMQNPRHLVRRRGQEARLRCSPMKGHSHVYWYRQLPEEGLKFMVYLQKENIIDESGMPKERFSAEFPKEGPSILRIQQVVRGDSAAYFCASSRRETTSYEQYFGPGTRLTVT.

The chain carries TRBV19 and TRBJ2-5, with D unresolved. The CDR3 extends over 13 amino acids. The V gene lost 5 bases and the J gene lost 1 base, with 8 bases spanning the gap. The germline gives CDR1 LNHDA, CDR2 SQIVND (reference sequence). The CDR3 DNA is TGTGCCAGTAGTCTGGGGTTCCAAGAGACCCAGTACTTC. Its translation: CASSLGFQETQYF.

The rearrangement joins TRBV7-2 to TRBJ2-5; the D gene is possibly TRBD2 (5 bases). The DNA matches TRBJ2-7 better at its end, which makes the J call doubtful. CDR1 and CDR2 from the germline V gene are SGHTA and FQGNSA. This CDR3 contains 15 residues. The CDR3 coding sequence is TGTGCCAGCAGCTTCCTCCCTAGCACCTCCTACGAGCAGTACTTC. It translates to CASSFLPSTSYEQYF.

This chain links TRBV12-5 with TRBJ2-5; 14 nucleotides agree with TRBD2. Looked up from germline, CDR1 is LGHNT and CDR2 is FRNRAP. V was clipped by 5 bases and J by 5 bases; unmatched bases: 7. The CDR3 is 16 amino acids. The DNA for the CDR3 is TGTGCTAGTGGTATGGGACTAGCGGGAGTCGAGGAGACCCAGTACTTC. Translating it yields CASGMGLAGVEETQYF.

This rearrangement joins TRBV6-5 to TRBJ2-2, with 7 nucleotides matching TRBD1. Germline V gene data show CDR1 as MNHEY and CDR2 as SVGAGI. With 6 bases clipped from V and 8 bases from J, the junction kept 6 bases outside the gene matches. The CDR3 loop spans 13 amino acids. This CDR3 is CASSQGESGELFF. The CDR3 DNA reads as TGTGCCAGCAGCCAGGGGGAGTCTGGGGAGCTGTTTTTT.

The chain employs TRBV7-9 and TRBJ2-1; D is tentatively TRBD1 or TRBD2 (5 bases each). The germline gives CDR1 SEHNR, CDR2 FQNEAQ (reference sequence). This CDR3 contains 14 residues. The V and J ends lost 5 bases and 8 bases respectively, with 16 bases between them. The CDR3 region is CASSQGVGVDEQFF. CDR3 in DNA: TGTGCCAGCAGCCAAGGGGTCGGGGTCGATGAGCAGTTCTTC.

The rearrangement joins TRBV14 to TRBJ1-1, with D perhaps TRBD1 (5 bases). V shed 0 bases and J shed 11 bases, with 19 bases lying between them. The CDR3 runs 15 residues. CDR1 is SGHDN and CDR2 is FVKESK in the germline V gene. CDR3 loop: CASSQDSNPGRGAFF. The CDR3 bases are TGTGCCAGCAGCCAAGATAGTAATCCGGGACGGGGGGCTTTCTTT.

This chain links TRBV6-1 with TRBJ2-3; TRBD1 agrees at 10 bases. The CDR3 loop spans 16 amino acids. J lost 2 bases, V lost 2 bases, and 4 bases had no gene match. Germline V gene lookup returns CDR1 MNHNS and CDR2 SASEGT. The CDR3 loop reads CASSEFGTGATDTQYF. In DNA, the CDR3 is TGTGCCAGCAGTGAATTTGGGACAGGGGCCACAGATACGCAGTATTTT.

The CDR3 reads CASSFGQGETQYF. The CDR3 nucleotides are TGTGCCAGCAGCTTCGGACAGGGGGAGACCCAGTACTTC. The chain employs TRBV11-2 and TRBJ2-5; 9 nucleotides match TRBD1. The V gene's germline CDR1 is SGHAT and CDR2 FQNNGV. There are 13 residues in the CDR3. V lost 3 bases to trimming and J lost 5 bases; unmatched junction nucleotides: 1.

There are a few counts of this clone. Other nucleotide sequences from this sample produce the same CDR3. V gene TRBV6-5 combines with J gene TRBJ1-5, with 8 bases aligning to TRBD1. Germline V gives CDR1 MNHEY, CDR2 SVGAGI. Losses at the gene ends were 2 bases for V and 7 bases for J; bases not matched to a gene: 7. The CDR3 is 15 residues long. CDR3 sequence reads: CASSYTTGDDQPQHF. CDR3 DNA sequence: TGTGCCAGCAGTTACACGACAGGGGACGACCAGCCCCAGCATTTT.